Listed here are 7 T cell receptor beta chains from one sample, sequenced in a study of T cells in localized non-small cell lung cancer. TCRdb's copy holds only in-frame clones and misses some; the assay was immunoSEQ multiplex PCR. The sample includes 20,000 to 30,000 clones, approximately 83% of them seen just once. Sequencing used peripheral blood, obtained before any cancer treatment. These receptors were taken from a male donor at least 60 years old with stage II squamous cell lung carcinoma.

CDR3 in DNA: TGTGCCAGCAGTTCATCGGACAGGGCGGGGGATACGCAGTATTTT. This gives the protein CASSSSDRAGDTQYF. The rearrangement joins TRBV28 to TRBJ2-3; 8 nucleotides line up with TRBD1. In germline, CDR1 is MDHEN, CDR2 SYDVKM. Germline trimming cut 4 bases from V and 6 bases from J; bases unmatched to any gene: 9. The CDR3 runs 15 residues.

V and J are TRBV7-8 and TRBJ1-5; TRBD1 matches at 8 bases. This CDR3 is 15 amino acids long. Unmatched junction bases numbered 5, after V lost 3 bases and J lost 4 bases. CDR1 and CDR2 from the germline V gene are SGHVS and FQNEAQ. CDR3 in amino acids: CASSFSGQGNQPQHF. The CDR3 region has the DNA TGTGCCAGCAGCTTTTCCGGACAGGGTAATCAGCCCCAGCATTTT.

The chain has TRBV30 and TRBJ2-5; a weak D match, TRBD2 (6 bases). The CDR3 extends over 14 amino acids. V shed 3 bases and J shed 5 bases, with 16 bases lying between them. CDR1 and CDR2 from the germline V gene are GTSNPN and SVGIG (reference sequence). The CDR3 DNA follows: TGTGCCTGGAGCCAAGCGGGTCGGGGCGAGACCCAGTACTTC. It encodes CAWSQAGRGETQYF.

V is TRBV9 and J is TRBJ2-2; 11 bases fit TRBD2. The V segment lost 2 bases and the J segment 5 bases; nucleotides outside the gene matches: 5. The CDR3 totals 16 residues. Germline assignment: CDR1 SGDLS and CDR2 YYNGEE. CDR3 in DNA: TGTGCCAGCAGCGTGACTAGCGGGGTGGTAACCGGGGAGCTGTTTTTT. Its translation: CASSVTSGVVTGELFF.

The chain joins TRBV5-6 to TRBJ2-1; 7 bases map to TRBD2. CDR1 is SGHDT and CDR2 is YYEEEE in the germline V gene. V dropped 2 bases and J dropped 6; count of bases not matched to a gene: 2. This CDR3 region has 13 residues. Written as DNA, the CDR3 is TGTGCCAGCAGCTTTAGGACTAGCAATGAGCAGTTCTTC. Protein: CASSFRTSNEQFF.

CDR3 sequence reads: CASSVNVKNTEAFF. CDR3 sequence (DNA): TGTGCCAGCAGCGTAAATGTAAAGAACACTGAAGCTTTCTTT. The chain has TRBV9 and TRBJ1-1; no definite D call. Deletions cut 1 base from V and 1 base from J, with 8 bases between. The CDR3 has 14 residues. Germline V CDR1 and CDR2: SGDLS, YYNGEE. Full variable domain (remainder filled in from reference TRBV9 and TRBJ1-1): DSGVTQTPKHLITATGQRVTLRCSPRSGDLSVYWYQQSLDQGLQFLIQYYNGEERAKGNILERFSAQQFPDLHSELNLSSLELGDSALYFCASSVNVKNTEAFFGQGTRLTVV.

This clone was seen once. The chain links TRBV7-9 to TRBJ1-2; D uncertain. The germline CDR1 and CDR2 sequences are SEHNR and FQNEAQ (reference sequence). With 10 bases removed from V and 0 bases from J, the gap between germline ends came to 12 bases. The CDR3 covers 13 residues. The CDR3 reads CATDQLANYGYTF. The CDR3 bases are TGTGCCACCGATCAATTAGCTAACTATGGCTACACCTTC.